A selection of T cell receptor beta chains follows, all from one sample in a study of OX40 agonist ivuxolimab in advanced cancers. The assay was immunoSEQ multiplex PCR, and TCRdb's table has in-frame clones only and misses some. The sample lists 15,000 to 25,000 clones; about 75% were seen once. The source was CD4+ or CD8+ T cells sorted from blood, collected in a trial of the OX40 agonist ivuxolimab. The receptors derive from an adult with an advanced solid tumor such as melanoma, head and neck, liver or kidney cancer. Each CDR3 is given with its conserved first and last residue. D genes are given only for firm matches. Clone size, where shown, is once, few, many, or a class for clones that have expanded.

abundance,d_gene,v_gene,j_gene,CDR3aa,CDR3nt
NA,TRBD2,TRBV6-1,TRBJ2-1,CASSRSGSGSEQFF,TGTGCCAGCAGTCGAAGCGGGAGCGGGAGTGAGCAGTTCTTC
NA,NA,TRBV5-1,TRBJ2-2,CASSLVGVPGELFF,TGCGCCAGCAGCTTGGTTGGCGTACCCGGGGAGCTGTTTTTT
NA,NA,TRBV6-5,TRBJ1-2,CASSYSGQDYGYTF,TGTGCCAGCAGTTACTCGGGGCAGGACTATGGCTACACCTTC
NA,NA,TRBV28,TRBJ1-5,CASSLYPGRSNQPQHF,TGTGCCAGCAGTTTATACCCAGGGAGGAGTAATCAGCCCCAGCATTTT
NA,NA,TRBV11-2,TRBJ2-3,CASSLVARGSFTDTQYF,TGTGCCAGCAGCTTAGTAGCGAGGGGCAGTTTCACAGATACGCAGTATTTT
few,NA,TRBV5-1,TRBJ1-5,CASSLDVGSDQPQHF,TGCGCCAGCAGCTTGGATGTGGGCAGCGATCAGCCCCAGCATTTT
NA,NA,TRBV6-5,TRBJ2-7,CASSYSQSYEQYF,TGTGCCAGCAGTTACTCACAGTCCTACGAGCAGTACTTC
NA,NA,TRBV4-1,TRBJ1-6,CASSQRGIGSPLHF,TGCGCCAGCAGCCAACGAGGGATAGGCTCACCCCTCCACTTT
NA,TRBD1,TRBV7-9,TRBJ2-3,CASRTLQGADTQYF,TGTGCCAGCAGGACCCTACAGGGGGCAGATACGCAGTATTTT
NA,NA,TRBV6-6,TRBJ2-1,CASSYGLANEQFF,TGTGCCAGCAGTTACGGGCTAGCCAATGAGCAGTTCTTC
NA,NA,TRBV28,TRBJ1-6,CASSLHSLGNSPLHF,TGTGCCAGCAGTCTACATTCTTTGGGGAATTCACCCCTCCACTTT
NA,TRBD1,TRBV5-4,TRBJ1-4,CASTLTGTGTEKLFF,TGTGCCAGCACCTTAACCGGGACAGGGACTGAAAAACTGTTTTTT
NA,NA,TRBV9,TRBJ1-5,CASSVGGVQPQHF,TGTGCCAGCAGCGTAGGGGGCGTACAGCCCCAGCATTTT
NA,NA,TRBV5-6,TRBJ1-4,CASSLWADEKLFF,TGTGCCAGCAGCTTGTGGGCCGATGAAAAACTGTTTTTT
NA,NA,TRBV21-1,TRBJ1-1,CASSKGSSNTEAFF,TGTGCCAGCAGCAAAGGATCAAGTAACACTGAAGCTTTCTTT
NA,NA,TRBV4-3,TRBJ1-3,CASSQDRQGLGNTIYF,TGCGCCAGCAGCCAAGATCGTCAGGGACTTGGAAACACCATATATTTT
few,TRBD2,TRBV27,TRBJ2-7,CASSSLAGGPGEQYF,TGTGCCAGCAGTTCGCTCGCGGGGGGGCCGGGGGAGCAGTACTTC
few,NA,TRBV5-7,TRBJ2-7,CASSLSVGEQYF,TGTGCCAGCAGCTTGTCGGTAGGAGAGCAGTACTTC
NA,NA,TRBV4-1,TRBJ2-7,CASSQDEGSSYEQYF,TGCGCCAGCAGCCAAGATGAAGGCAGCTCCTACGAGCAGTACTTC
NA,TRBD2,TRBV7-3,TRBJ2-1,CASSSLRHESGGLPYNEQFF,TGTGCCAGCAGCTCACTCAGACACGAGAGCGGGGGCCTTCCCTACAATGAGCAGTTCTTC
NA,TRBD1,TRBV19,TRBJ2-7,CASSPRQGSYEQYF,TGTGCCAGTAGTCCACGACAGGGATCCTACGAGCAGTACTTC
medium-sized,NA,TRBV7-8,TRBJ1-3,CASSLDSTGNTIYF,TGTGCCAGCAGCCTTGACAGTACAGGAAACACCATATATTTT
NA,NA,TRBV4-3,TRBJ2-1,CASSQEALRGAYNEQFF,TGCGCCAGCAGCCAAGAGGCACTCAGGGGCGCCTACAATGAGCAGTTCTTC
medium-sized,NA,TRBV6-5,TRBJ1-1,CASRRAGDTEAFF,TGTGCCAGCAGGAGAGCAGGGGACACTGAAGCTTTCTTT
NA,NA,TRBV5-6,TRBJ2-7,CASNLWGGFSYEQYF,TGTGCCAGCAACCTTTGGGGCGGGTTCTCCTACGAGCAGTACTTC
NA,NA,TRBV4-3,TRBJ2-7,CASSQDVREGREQYF,TGCGCCAGCAGCCAAGATGTTAGGGAAGGGCGCGAGCAGTACTTC
NA,TRBD1,TRBV6-1,TRBJ1-2,CASSPRTGDIYGYTF,TGTGCCAGCAGTCCCCGGACAGGGGATATCTATGGCTACACCTTC
NA,NA,TRBV4-1,TRBJ1-2,CASSQNPGDYGYTF,TGCGCCAGCAGCCAGAACCCAGGGGACTATGGCTACACCTTC
few,NA,TRBV27,TRBJ1-1,CASSLFWGPTTEAFF,TGTGCCAGCAGTTTATTTTGGGGGCCAACCACTGAAGCTTTCTTT
medium-sized,NA,TRBV19,TRBJ2-2,CASSIPQGGRELFF,TGTGCCAGTAGTATTCCCCAGGGGGGGAGAGAGCTGTTTTTT
NA,NA,TRBV19,TRBJ2-3,CASSILLRGDTQYF,TGTGCCAGTAGTATTCTGTTGAGGGGAGATACGCAGTATTTT
NA,NA,TRBV6-4,TRBJ2-1,CASSDRSYNEQFF,TGTGCCAGCAGTGACCGCTCCTACAATGAGCAGTTCTTC
NA,NA,TRBV7-6,TRBJ2-2,CASSSGVGTGELFF,TGTGCCAGCAGCTCAGGGGTTGGCACCGGGGAGCTGTTTTTT
once,TRBD2,TRBV5-1,TRBJ2-7,CASSFPRAGTSLYEQYF,TGCGCCAGCAGCTTTCCCCGGGCCGGGACTAGTCTCTACGAGCAGTACTTC
NA,NA,TRBV2,TRBJ2-3,CASSEYRSTYPDRPSTDTQYF,TGTGCCAGCAGTGAATACCGATCCACCTATCCCGACCGACCTAGCACAGATACGCAGTATTTT
NA,NA,TRBV19,TRBJ2-5,CASSIDLETQYF,TGTGCCAGTAGTATAGATTTGGAGACCCAGTACTTC
NA,NA,TRBV7-3,TRBJ1-6,CASSLHYNSPLHF,TGTGCCAGCAGCTTACACTATAATTCACCCCTCCACTTT
NA,NA,TRBV4-1,TRBJ2-7,CASSQDYGGYEQYF,TGCGCCAGCAGCCAAGATTATGGAGGGTACGAGCAGTACTTC
few,NA,TRBV27,TRBJ1-6,CASSRSLRGGSPLHF,TGTGCCAGCAGTCGCAGTTTGAGGGGAGGGTCACCCCTCCACTTT
few,TRBD1,TRBV4-1,TRBJ2-7,CASSPRDSLSYEQYF,TGCGCCAGCAGCCCCCGGGACAGCCTATCCTACGAGCAGTACTTC
NA,TRBD2,TRBV5-1,TRBJ2-7,CASTLGGGLYF,TGTGCCAGCACCTTAGGCGGGGGGTTGTACTTC
NA,NA,TRBV5-4,TRBJ1-3,CASSFFGGSGNTIYF,TGTGCCAGCAGCTTCTTCGGGGGGTCTGGAAACACCATATATTTT
NA,TRBD2,TRBV7-9,TRBJ2-3,CASSLVGLAGGPTDTQYF,TGTGCCAGCAGCTTAGTGGGACTAGCGGGAGGGCCCACAGATACGCAGTATTTT
NA,NA,TRBV6-6,TRBJ2-7,CASSWRSGWIYEQYF,TGTGCCAGCAGTTGGAGGAGCGGTTGGATCTACGAGCAGTACTTC